This T cell receptor (beta chain) is drawn from a study of cytomegalovirus exposure and HLA in healthy donors. Study information: Unique TCRs numbering some 80 million, obtained from HLA-typed donors, made up an early data release.

The PCR employed 60 Vbeta primers together with 13 Jbeta primers. Produced via immunoSEQ multiplex PCR; TCRdb's table is partial and in-frame only. Among more than 150,000 clones listed, just under 80% were seen once. The sequence came from a woman aged 45-65 years in good health and CMV-seropositive. The sequencing input was PBMCs.

The chain's CDR3 is CASSPSGRGNEQYF. CDR3 sequence (DNA): TGTGCCAGCAGCCCCAGCGGGAGAGGGAACGAGCAGTACTTC. The rearrangement uses TRBV7-6 and TRBJ2-7; the match to TRBD2 covers 8 bases. Germline V CDR1 and CDR2: SGHVS, FNYEAQ. V lost 5 bases and J lost 5; bases outside the gene matches: 8. This CDR3 spans 14 amino acids.